This T cell receptor (beta chain) was identified in a study of molecular identifiers for immune sequencing clone quantification. Study findings and constraints: Clones carrying above 20 RNA copies accounted for over 99% of effector molecules, under 1% in naive cells.

Trimming stripped 0 bases from V and 0 bases from J, with 8 bases between. Germline CDR1 LGHNA, CDR2 YSLEER. CDR3 length: 15 amino acids. Naive CD8 sequencing libraries were generated from around 20,000 to 990,000 sorted cells, with 10%, 30% or 50% RNA as input. Each CDR3 protein is one row after TCRdb ran MiXCR on the PCR reads. The sample includes 80,000 to 100,000 distinct CDR3 sequences, 20% to 25% of them seen just once. This clonotype has more than one count but fewer than ten. Its antigen is as yet unknown. The material sequenced was naive CD8+ T cells from blood, with Jurkat cell RNA spiked in. Subset indicated: FACS-sorted CD8+CD4-CCR7+CD45RA+ naive T cells. This clonotype was sampled from a human donor in good health. Some libraries in this study had Jurkat cell RNA spiked in. The chain joins TRBV4-3 to TRBJ1-1, with D unresolved. CDR3 in DNA: TGCGCCAGCAGCCAAGAGAGGTTCATGAACACTGAAGCTTTCTTT. Translated, it gives CASSQERFMNTEAFF.